This TCR beta chain was profiled in a study of blood T cell repertoires in COVID-19. Looking at the study overall: COVID-19 samples, acute and convalescent, were from the United States, Italy and Spain. Sources were T cells, B-cell-depleted T cells, or PBMCs; the material itself was cDNA or gDNA.

Source study methods: Amplification with reference gene primers provided the estimates of nucleated cell counts. Libraries were prepared by immunoSEQ multiplex PCR; TCRdb keeps only in-frame clonotypes and omits some of them. V, J and clone size derive from that table, while D and trimming were established from the DNA sequence. The sample consists of 250,000 or so clones, around four fifths of them appearing once. V dropped 6 bases and J dropped 3 bases, with 12 bases sitting between them. The CDR3 covers 13 residues. Germline V gene sequence: CDR1 KGHSH, CDR2 LQKENI. Sequencing was carried out using peripheral blood. The V and J genes are TRBV18 and TRBJ2-7, with D possibly TRBD1 on 5 matching bases. This receptor was taken from a woman older than 75 with acute or convalescent COVID-19. CDR3 region: CASSPIGHYEQYF. CDR3 coding DNA: TGTGCCAGCTCGCCGATTGGACACTACGAGCAGTACTTC.